A single sample is the source of the 31 T cell receptor beta chains below, sequenced in a study of long-term antiretroviral therapy in people with HIV. Samples were assayed with immunoSEQ v3.0 at survey level. Method: immunoSEQ multiplex PCR; TCRdb's copy keeps in-frame clones and lacks some. The data contain approximately 13,000 clones, under 80% of them singletons. The sample consisted of unsorted PBMCs, taken 3.1 years after starting antiretroviral therapy. The receptors were sampled from a man in his forties with HIV.

The genes are TRBV5-1 and TRBJ1-1; D is uncertain. V was trimmed by 5 bases and J by 4 bases, leaving 12 bases between them. Per germline, CDR1 SGHRS and CDR2 YFSETQ. The CDR3 is 13 residues long. In DNA, the CDR3 is TGCGCCAGCAGACGGCAGTCGGGCACTGAAGCTTTCTTT. Translating it yields CASRRQSGTEAFF.

This chain connects TRBV27 to TRBJ1-1, with 8 positions matching TRBD1. This CDR3 is 15 amino acids long. V dropped 6 bases and J dropped 0; count of bases not matched to a gene: 6. Germline V CDR1 and CDR2: MNHEY, SMNVEV (reference sequence). Written as DNA, the CDR3 is TGTGCCAGCAGGCCCCGGACAGGGTTGAACACTGAAGCTTTCTTT. Translated, it gives CASRPRTGLNTEAFF.

The chain carries TRBV9 and TRBJ1-2; tentatively, D is TRBD1 (5 bases). There are 14 residues in the CDR3. Germline CDR1 reads SGDLS; CDR2 reads YYNGEE. Trimming shortened V by 6 bases and J by 4 bases, and 16 bases separated the two germline ends. DNA of the CDR3: TGTGCCAGCACCCCAGACGGGGCAGGCTATGGCTACACCTTC. Residues: CASTPDGAGYGYTF.

This sequence joins TRBV6-4 and TRBJ2-1; either TRBD1 or TRBD2 may supply D (6 bases each). The CDR3 has 16 amino acids. V lost 0 bases, J lost 5 bases, and 14 bases lay in between. Germline CDR1 and CDR2: MRHNA and SNTAGT. The CDR3 spells CASSDSGGGSNNEQFF. CDR3 DNA sequence: TGTGCCAGCAGTGACTCAGGAGGGGGGTCTAACAATGAGCAGTTCTTC.

The genes are TRBV4-1 and TRBJ2-3, with TRBD2 identical over 7 bases. CDR3 length: 16 residues. From germline, CDR1 is MGHRA and CDR2 YSYEKL. Trimming removed 0 bases from V and 3 bases from J; junction bases left unmatched: 6. The CDR3 protein is CASSQETGGWTDTQYF. The CDR3 nucleotides are TGCGCCAGCAGCCAAGAGACGGGGGGATGGACAGATACGCAGTATTTT.

This chain connects TRBV6-1 to TRBJ2-7; D is unclear. There are 13 residues in the CDR3. The V end lost 0 bases, the J end lost 2 bases, and 5 bases lay between the germline ends. Germline V gives CDR1 MNHNS, CDR2 SASEGT. The CDR3, as DNA: TGTGCCAGCAGTGAAGCAAAACCCTACGAGCAGTACTTC. It encodes CASSEAKPYEQYF.

There are a few counts of this clone. The chain is built from TRBV2 and TRBJ2-7; tentative D call: TRBD2 (6 bases). Germline values: CDR1 SNHLY, CDR2 FYNNEI. This CDR3 region has 14 residues. The ends were cut back, 1 base at V and 2 bases at J, with 9 bases in the middle. This CDR3 is CASSEVSGAYEQYF. The CDR3 DNA is TGTGCCAGCAGTGAAGTTAGCGGAGCCTACGAGCAGTACTTC.

The rearrangement joins TRBV2 to TRBJ2-1, with 10 bases matching TRBD2. In germline, CDR1 is SNHLY, CDR2 FYNNEI. This CDR3 is built from 18 residues. With V trimmed by 11 bases and J by 9 bases, 25 bases remained unmatched. DNA for the CDR3: TGTGCCTCCGAAGAGGGGACAGGAGGGACTAGCGTCTACCCTGAGCAGTTCTTC. This codes for CASEEGTGGTSVYPEQFF. Full variable domain (outside the CDR3, taken from reference TRBV2 and TRBJ2-1): EPEVTQTPSHQVTQMGQEVILRCVPISNHLYFYWYRQILGQKVEFLVSFYNNEISEKSEIFDDQFSVERPDGSNFTLKIRSTKLEDSAMYFCASEEGTGGTSVYPEQFFGPGTRLTVL.

The V gene is TRBV7-9, the J gene TRBJ1-2, with TRBD1 identical over 9 bases. The J segment lost 6 bases and the V segment lost 0 bases, leaving 5 bases of the junction unmatched. The CDR3 loop spans 15 amino acids. Germline V lookup: CDR1 SEHNR, CDR2 FQNEAQ (reference sequence). The CDR3 here is CASSLATGGVHGYTF. The CDR3 nucleotides read TGTGCCAGCAGCTTAGCTACAGGGGGCGTCCATGGCTACACCTTC. Full variable domain (rest looked up from reference TRBV7-9 and TRBJ1-2): DTGVSQNPRHKITKRGQNVTFRCDPISEHNRLYWYRQTLGQGPEFLTYFQNEAQLEKSRLLSDRFSAERPKGSFSTLEIQRTEQGDSAMYLCASSLATGGVHGYTFGSGTRLTVV.

The chain joins TRBV6-1 to TRBJ2-7; D might be TRBD1 (5 bases). The V and J ends lost 1 base and 1 base respectively, with 11 bases between them. This CDR3 contains 15 residues. CDR1 is MNHNS, CDR2 SASEGT, per germline. The CDR3 DNA is TGTGCCAGCAGTGAAGGCCAGGGTACTTCCTACGAGCAGTACTTC. It codes for CASSEGQGTSYEQYF.

The CDR3 region has the DNA TGTGCCAGCAGTGACTCGGGGGGTGGGACAGATACGCAGTATTTT. Translating gives CASSDSGGGTDTQYF. This chain uses TRBV6-4 with TRBJ2-3; D perhaps matches TRBD2 (6 bases). The CDR3 covers 15 residues. The V gene's germline CDR1 is MRHNA and CDR2 SNTAGT. V dropped 0 bases and J dropped 3 bases, with 10 bases sitting between them.

A few counts support this clone. The chain employs TRBV2 and TRBJ1-2; TRBD1 is a possible D gene (6 bases). CDR3 length: 15 amino acids. V was trimmed by 4 bases and J by 5 bases, leaving 17 bases between them. Germline CDR1 reads SNHLY; CDR2 reads FYNNEI. The CDR3 bases are TGTGCCAGCAGTGGACGGCAGGGGATTTGGTATGGCTACACCTTC. As protein: CASSGRQGIWYGYTF.

The chain carries TRBV10-3 and TRBJ2-7; the D gene is possibly TRBD1 (5 bases). This CDR3 has 15 amino acids. Germline lookup yields CDR1 ENHRY and CDR2 SYGVKD. The V end lost 6 bases, the J end lost 3 bases, and 18 bases lay between the germline ends. Here the CDR3 reads CAISDGRQSNYEQYF. In DNA, the CDR3 is TGTGCCATCAGCGATGGTAGACAGTCCAACTACGAGCAGTACTTC.

This chain uses TRBV5-1 with TRBJ2-1, with a possible D match to TRBD2 (6 bases). This CDR3 has 14 residues. The V gene lost 3 bases and the J gene lost 5 bases, with 12 bases spanning the gap. CDR1 SGHRS and CDR2 YFSETQ come from the germline V gene. The chain's CDR3 is CASSWRDRNNEQFF. Written as DNA, the CDR3 is TGCGCCAGCAGCTGGAGGGACCGCAACAATGAGCAGTTCTTC.

This clone came up a few times. V gene TRBV30 combines with J gene TRBJ1-2; maybe TRBD1 (6 bases). CDR3 length: 11 residues. Trimming shortened V by 4 bases and J by 7 bases, and 10 bases separated the two germline ends. CDR1 is GTSNPN and CDR2 is SVGIG in the germline V gene (reference sequence). This CDR3 reads CAWNRASGYTF. The CDR3 DNA is TGTGCCTGGAACAGGGCGAGTGGCTACACCTTC.

The V and J genes are TRBV2 and TRBJ1-5; D perhaps matches TRBD1 (5 bases). The germline V gene has CDR1 SNHLY and CDR2 FYNNEI. This CDR3 has 14 amino acids. The V end lost 2 bases, the J end lost 4 bases, and 9 bases lay between the germline ends. CDR3 loop: CASSEKEGNQPQHF. The CDR3 DNA reads TGTGCCAGCAGTGAAAAGGAGGGGAATCAGCCCCAGCATTTT.

The chain carries TRBV9 and TRBJ1-1; D perhaps matches TRBD1 (6 bases). This CDR3 contains 15 residues. V dropped 4 bases and J dropped 5 bases, with 18 bases sitting between them. Germline-derived CDR1 and CDR2 are SGDLS and YYNGEE. The CDR3 DNA is TGTGCCAGCAGCATGGGGGGACACTTAGAGACTGAAGCTTTCTTT. Its protein is CASSMGGHLETEAFF.

This clone was counted only a few times. The CDR3 region has the DNA TGTGCCAGCAGTTACTCCCCCGACAGGGTAGATTCACCCCTCCACTTT. It translates to CASSYSPDRVDSPLHF. This chain uses TRBV6-5 with TRBJ1-6, with TRBD1 identical over 7 bases. Unmatched junction bases numbered 7, after V lost 0 bases and J lost 8 bases. Germline lookup yields CDR1 MNHEY and CDR2 SVGAGI. This CDR3 region has 16 residues.

The chain links TRBV7-9 to TRBJ2-7, with D tentatively TRBD1 or TRBD2 (5 bases each). V was cut by 6 bases and J by 3 bases, with 9 bases left in between. This CDR3 spans 12 amino acids. Germline CDR1 SEHNR, CDR2 FQNEAQ (reference sequence). The CDR3 sequence: CASSRDGYEQYF. Written as DNA, the CDR3 is TGTGCCAGCAGTCGGGACGGCTACGAGCAGTACTTC.

The chain is built from TRBV5-6 and TRBJ1-2, with 7 nucleotides matching TRBD1. V lost 1 base to trimming and J lost 1 base; unmatched junction nucleotides: 4. There are 15 residues in the CDR3. Germline CDR1 is SGHDT and CDR2 is YYEEEE. CDR3 nucleotide sequence: TGTGCCAGCAGCTTGAGGCAGGGGGATAACTATGGCTACACCTTC. Translated: CASSLRQGDNYGYTF.

The chain couples TRBV19 to TRBJ2-7; D tentatively fits TRBD1 or TRBD2 (5 bases each). The V end lost 6 bases, the J end lost 2 bases, and 35 bases lay between the germline ends. Germline V lookup: CDR1 LNHDA, CDR2 SQIVND (reference sequence). This CDR3 has 21 amino acids. CDR3 in amino acids: CASSLFFLRDPYSVATYEQYF. The CDR3 region has the DNA TGTGCCAGTAGCTTGTTCTTTCTCCGGGACCCTTATTCGGTGGCCACCTACGAGCAGTACTTC.

The chain joins TRBV4-1 to TRBJ1-1; D possibly corresponds to TRBD1 (5 bases). V lost 3 bases, J lost 3 bases, and 8 bases lay in between. The CDR3 runs to 13 residues. Germline V gives CDR1 MGHRA, CDR2 YSYEKL. CDR3 in amino acids: CASSQGRDTEAFF. The CDR3 DNA follows: TGCGCCAGCAGCCAGGGCAGGGACACTGAAGCTTTCTTT.

The rearrangement joins TRBV18 to TRBJ1-4; D is possibly TRBD1 (6 bases). Germline CDR1 is KGHSH and CDR2 is LQKENI. With 5 bases removed from V and 8 bases from J, the gap between germline ends came to 12 bases. CDR3 length: 13 residues. CDR3: CASSLQGGEKLFF. DNA for the CDR3: TGTGCCAGCTCATTACAGGGAGGCGAAAAACTGTTTTTT.

The chain combines TRBV30 with TRBJ2-5, with 9 nucleotides matching TRBD2. V lost 5 bases to trimming and J lost 7 bases; unmatched junction nucleotides: 11. The CDR3 runs 14 residues. Per the germline V gene, CDR1 is GTSNPN and CDR2 is SVGIG (reference sequence). The CDR3 DNA reads TGTGCCTGGCTCCGGGGCGGGGGGGCTGGGACCCAGTACTTC. It translates to CAWLRGGGAGTQYF. Complete variable domain (other parts from reference TRBV30 and TRBJ2-5): SQTIHQWPATLVQPVGSPLSLECTVEGTSNPNLYWYRQAAGRGLQLLFYSVGIGQISSEVPQNLSASRPQDRQFILSSKKLLLSDSGFYLCAWLRGGGAGTQYFGPGTRLLVL.

The table lists this clone with a few counts. The chain combines TRBV27 with TRBJ2-7; D is possibly TRBD2 (5 bases). CDR1 is MNHEY, CDR2 SMNVEV, per germline (reference sequence). The length of the CDR3 is 13 residues. Trimming stripped 5 bases from V and 1 base from J, with 9 bases between. CDR3 bases: TGTGCCAGCAGTCCCGGGGTATCCTACGAGCAGTACTTC. Protein product: CASSPGVSYEQYF.

This clone appeared a few times. This chain connects TRBV11-2 to TRBJ2-7; possibly TRBD1 for D (6 bases). Germline CDR1 is SGHAT and CDR2 is FQNNGV. Deletions cut 7 bases from V and 0 bases from J, with 16 bases between. CDR3 length: 15 residues. The CDR3 loop reads CASTDHDRYSYEQYF. The CDR3 DNA reads as TGTGCCAGCACCGATCACGACAGGTACTCCTACGAGCAGTACTTC.

The V gene is TRBV27, the J gene TRBJ1-1, with a tentative D call TRBD1 (6 bases). The CDR3 extends over 13 amino acids. V lost 6 bases to trimming and J lost 4 bases, with 12 bases between them. From germline, CDR1 is MNHEY and CDR2 SMNVEV (reference sequence). The CDR3 here is CASSPTGATEAFF. The CDR3 DNA sequence: TGTGCCAGCAGCCCCACGGGGGCCACTGAAGCTTTCTTT.

This clone was detected once. J is TRBJ2-3 and V is TRBV6-6, with D unresolved. The germline CDR1 and CDR2 sequences are MNHNY and SVGAGI (reference sequence). Trimming left V 6 bases short and J 3 bases short, with 10 bases between. This CDR3 comprises 13 residues. The CDR3 region is CASRTTRTDTQYF. The CDR3 DNA sequence: TGTGCCAGCAGGACGACCCGGACAGATACGCAGTATTTT.

The CDR3 is CASSQSGPQETQYF. CDR3 nucleotides: TGTGCCAGCAGCCAAAGCGGACCGCAAGAGACCCAGTACTTC. The genes are TRBV4-2 and TRBJ2-5; D possibly corresponds to TRBD2 (5 bases). The germline V and J ends were trimmed by 2 bases and 2 bases, with 9 bases remaining between them. The CDR3 sequence is 14 residues long. The germline gives CDR1 LGHNA, CDR2 YNFKEQ.

The CDR3 is CASSHFSTQYF. CDR3 coding DNA: TGTGCCAGCAGCCATTTTTCGACCCAGTACTTC. The chain uses TRBV11-2 and TRBJ2-5; no clear D gene. This CDR3 region has 11 residues. CDR1 SGHAT and CDR2 FQNNGV come from the germline V gene. V was cut by 5 bases and J by 7 bases, with 8 bases left in between.

V is TRBV6-1 and J is TRBJ1-2, with D perhaps TRBD1 (6 bases). Trimming removed 8 bases at V and 2 bases at J, with 12 bases between. The CDR3 is made up of 13 amino acids. Germline lookup yields CDR1 MNHNS and CDR2 SASEGT. CDR3 sequence reads: CASDNRENYGYTF. The CDR3 DNA reads as TGTGCCAGCGATAACAGGGAAAACTATGGCTACACCTTC.